Listed below are T cell receptor beta chains from one sample, sequenced in a study of cytomegalovirus exposure and HLA in healthy donors. Generated by immunoSEQ multiplex PCR, the TCRdb table keeps only in-frame clones and is missing some. The table has 350,000 or so clones, 86% seen once; the top ten hold about 0.91%. Input material: PBMCs. The receptors derive from a woman under 30 in good health and CMV-seronegative. The CDR3 runs from the conserved cysteine through the conserved F or W. The D gene is left open where the match is weak. Some rows mark clone size as missing; the rest say once, few, many or name a class of expanded clone.

J gene,V gene,clone size,D gene,CDR3 length,CDR3 protein,CDR3 DNA
TRBJ1-1,TRBV4-1,.,.,13,CASSQGGSTEAFF,TGCGCCAGCAGCCAAGGGGGCAGCACTGAAGCTTTCTTT
TRBJ2-2,TRBV2,.,.,17,CASSTIIGTGYTGELFF,TGTGCCAGCTCCACGATAATTGGTACAGGCTACACCGGGGAGCTGTTTTTT
TRBJ2-5,TRBV7-2,.,TRBD2,16,CASSLVTSGSRETQYF,TGTGCCAGCAGCTTAGTGACTAGCGGGAGTCGGGAGACCCAGTACTTC
TRBJ2-7,TRBV7-2,.,.,14,CASSLDTGSYEQYF,TGTGCCAGCAGCTTAGATACAGGGTCCTACGAGCAGTACTTC
TRBJ1-4,TRBV7-8,.,.,16,CASSKSDRPGNEKLFF,TGTGCCAGCAGCAAATCAGATCGGCCGGGTAATGAAAAACTGTTTTTT
TRBJ1-2,TRBV7-9,once,TRBD1,15,CASSLRDRTNYGYTF,TGTGCCAGCAGCTTAAGGGACAGGACAAACTATGGCTACACCTTC
TRBJ2-1,TRBV5-1,.,TRBD2,17,CASSFGASGRGPYEQFF,TGCGCCAGCAGCTTTGGGGCTAGCGGGAGGGGTCCGTATGAGCAGTTCTTC
TRBJ2-7,TRBV6-5,.,.,15,CASSYSAGFSYEQYF,TGTGCCAGCAGTTACTCGGCGGGGTTCTCCTACGAGCAGTACTTC
TRBJ2-2,TRBV12-5,.,TRBD2,15,CASGLGLAGDGELFF,TGTGCTAGTGGTTTGGGTCTAGCGGGGGACGGGGAGCTGTTTTTT
TRBJ1-4,TRBV6-1,.,.,15,CASRLQITTNEKLFF,TGTGCCAGCAGGTTGCAGATTACAACTAATGAAAAACTGTTTTTT
TRBJ2-7,TRBV7-2,once,.,11,CASRRLYEQYF,TGTGCCAGCAGGCGTCTCTACGAGCAGTACTTC
TRBJ2-7,TRBV25-1,.,TRBD2,16,CASARGGVWSSYEQYF,TGTGCCAGCGCCCGGGGGGGGGTATGGAGCTCCTACGAGCAGTACTTC
TRBJ1-2,TRBV4-3,.,TRBD1,13,CASSQTGGHGYTF,TGCGCCAGCAGCCAAACAGGGGGCCATGGCTACACCTTC
TRBJ2-3,TRBV7-3,.,TRBD2,14,CASSRTSGTDTQYF,TGTGCCAGCAGCCGGACTAGCGGCACAGATACGCAGTATTTT
TRBJ2-1,TRBV9,.,TRBD2,19,CASSGGGTSSFRAYNEQFF,TGTGCCAGCAGCGGGGGAGGGACTAGCAGTTTTAGGGCCTACAATGAGCAGTTCTTC
TRBJ2-7,TRBV7-2,.,TRBD2,14,CASSLGLAGGEQYF,TGTGCCAGCAGCTTGGGACTAGCGGGAGGCGAGCAGTACTTC
TRBJ2-7,TRBV7-9,.,.,15,CASSFRGVSSHEQYF,TGTGCCAGCAGCTTCAGGGGGGTCTCATCCCACGAGCAGTACTTC
TRBJ2-3,TRBV6-5,.,.,15,CASKQGVISTDTQYF,TGTGCCAGCAAGCAAGGGGTCATTAGCACAGATACGCAGTATTTT